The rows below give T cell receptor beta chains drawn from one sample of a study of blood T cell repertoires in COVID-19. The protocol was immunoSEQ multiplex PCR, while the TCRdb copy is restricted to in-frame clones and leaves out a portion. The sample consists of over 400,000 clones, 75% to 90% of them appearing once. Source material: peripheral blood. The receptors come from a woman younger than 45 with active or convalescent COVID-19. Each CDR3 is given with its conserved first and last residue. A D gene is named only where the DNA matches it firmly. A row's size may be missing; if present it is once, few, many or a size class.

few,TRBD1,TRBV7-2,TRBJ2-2,TGTGCCAGCAGCGACAGGGGGATAACCGGGGAGCTGTTTTTT,CASSDRGITGELFF
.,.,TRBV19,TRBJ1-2,TGTGCCAGTAGTATAGATAAAGGGAGCTATGGCTACACCTTC,CASSIDKGSYGYTF
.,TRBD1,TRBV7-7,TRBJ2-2,TGTGCCAGCAGCTCGGGGGACAGGGACACCGGGGAGCTGTTTTTT,CASSSGDRDTGELFF
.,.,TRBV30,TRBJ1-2,TGTGCCTGGAGTTTTGGCAGGGCCTATGGCTACACCTTC,CAWSFGRAYGYTF
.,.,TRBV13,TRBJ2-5,TGTGCCAGCAGCTTAAGGGGCATCGGCAGGGCAGGCGAGACCCAGTACTTC,CASSLRGIGRAGETQYF
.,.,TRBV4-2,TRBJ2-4,TGTGCCAGCAGCCCGACAGCAGGGCTGGGCATTCAGTACTTC,CASSPTAGLGIQYF
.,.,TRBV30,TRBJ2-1,TGTGCCTGGAGTGTCACAGGGCCCTACAATGAGCAGTTCTTC,CAWSVTGPYNEQFF
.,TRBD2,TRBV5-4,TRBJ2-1,TGTGCCAGCAGCACCCTGGGGGCGGGAGGGTCCTACAATGAGCAGTTCTTC,CASSTLGAGGSYNEQFF
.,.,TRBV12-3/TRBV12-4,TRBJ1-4,TGTGCCAGCACCACGGACATGAATGAAAAACTGTTTTTT,CASTTDMNEKLFF
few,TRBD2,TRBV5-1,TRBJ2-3,TGCGCCAGCATTAGGAGCGGGGGCACAGATACGCAGTATTTT,CASIRSGGTDTQYF
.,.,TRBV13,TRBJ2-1,TGTGCCAGCAGCTTAGAGCACCATGAGCAGTTCTTC,CASSLEHHEQFF
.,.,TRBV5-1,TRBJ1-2,TGCGCCAGCAGCTTATCAGCCGGGACAAACACCCCTTTATATGGCTACACCTTC,CASSLSAGTNTPLYGYTF
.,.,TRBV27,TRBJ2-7,TGTGCCAGCAGTTTAACACACTCCTACGAGCAGTACTTC,CASSLTHSYEQYF
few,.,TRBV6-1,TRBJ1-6,TGTGCCAGCAGTGAATTCAGGGATCGTTGGTCACCCCTCCACTTT,CASSEFRDRWSPLHF
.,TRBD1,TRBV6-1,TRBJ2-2,TGTGCCAGCAGTGAACCGCAGGGGGCGCTTCTCCCCGGGGAGCTGTTTTTT,CASSEPQGALLPGELFF
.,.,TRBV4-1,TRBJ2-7,TGCGCCAGCAGCCAAGATAGAGCAACCACGGGGAAATACGAGCAGTACTTC,CASSQDRATTGKYEQYF
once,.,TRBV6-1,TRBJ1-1,TGTGCCAGCAGTGAATCTGTAATGAACACTGAAGCTTTCTTT,CASSESVMNTEAFF
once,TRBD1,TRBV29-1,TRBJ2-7,TGCAGCGTTGTAGCCAGGGGGTCCTCCTACGAGCAGTACTTC,CSVVARGSSYEQYF
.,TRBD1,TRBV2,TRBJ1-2,TGTGCCAGAAGGGGACAGGGGGCAGGAGGCTACACCTTC,CARRGQGAGGYTF
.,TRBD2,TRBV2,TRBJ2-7,TGTGCCAGCAGCGGGACTAGCGGGGAGGAGGACTTC,CASSGTSGEEDF
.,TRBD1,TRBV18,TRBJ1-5,TGTGCCAGCTCACCGCTGGGACAGGGGTCGGATCAGCCCCAGCATTTT,CASSPLGQGSDQPQHF
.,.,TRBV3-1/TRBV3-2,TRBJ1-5,TGTGCCAGCAGCCAAGATTGGGGAGCGGGACAGCCCCAGCATTTT,CASSQDWGAGQPQHF
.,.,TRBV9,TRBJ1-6,TGTGCCAGCAGCGTAGGAGATGGGGAGAATTCACCCCTCCACTTT,CASSVGDGENSPLHF
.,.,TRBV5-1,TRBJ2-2,TGCGCCAGCAGCTTGGGACAGGCCTACACCGGGGAGCTGTTTTTT,CASSLGQAYTGELFF
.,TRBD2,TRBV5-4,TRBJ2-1,TGTGCCAGCAGCGAAGGGACTAGCGTCAGTAATGAGCAGTTCTTC,CASSEGTSVSNEQFF
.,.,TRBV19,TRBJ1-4,TGTGCCAGTAGTATTTTAAGCAGGGGTTGGGATGAAAAACTGTTTTTT,CASSILSRGWDEKLFF
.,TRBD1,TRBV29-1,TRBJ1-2,TGCAGCGTGGGAACCCCGGGACAGCTTAACTATGGCTACACCTTC,CSVGTPGQLNYGYTF
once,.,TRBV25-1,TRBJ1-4,TGTGCCAGCAGTGGCCCCCAAAGCCCTGAAAAACTGTTTTTT,CASSGPQSPEKLFF
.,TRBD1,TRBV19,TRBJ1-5,TGTGCCAGTAGCCTCCGACAGGGTGGCAATCAGCCCCAGCATTTT,CASSLRQGGNQPQHF
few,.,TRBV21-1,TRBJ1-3,TGTGCCAGCACTAAACCCTACAGAGGGGGGGACAGGAGCTCTGGAAACACCATATATTTT,CASTKPYRGGDRSSGNTIYF
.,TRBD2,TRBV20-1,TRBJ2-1,TGCAGTGCTAGTCGAGCGGGAGGGACCAATGAGCAGTTCTTC,CSASRAGGTNEQFF
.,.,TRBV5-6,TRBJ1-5,TGTGCCAGCAGCTTGACGAGTTCCAATCAGCCCCAGCATTTT,CASSLTSSNQPQHF
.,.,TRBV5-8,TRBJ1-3,TGTGCCAGCAGCTGGGGGGACGCAGAATTGGGAAACACCATATATTTT,CASSWGDAELGNTIYF
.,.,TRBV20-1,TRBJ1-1,TGCAGTGCTAGTGGGCAGGTAGGCACTGAAGCTTTCTTT,CSASGQVGTEAFF
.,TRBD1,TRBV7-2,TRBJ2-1,TGTGCCAGCAGGGCTCGACAGGGGTATCACAATGAGCAGTTCTTC,CASRARQGYHNEQFF
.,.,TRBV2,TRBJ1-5,TGTGCCAGCAGATTAAATCAGGCTCTCAATCAGCCCCAGCATTTT,CASRLNQALNQPQHF
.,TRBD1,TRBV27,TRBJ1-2,TGTGCCAGCAGTAGACAGGGGCCCAACTATGGCTACACCTTC,CASSRQGPNYGYTF
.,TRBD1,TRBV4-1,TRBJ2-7,TGCGCCAGCAGTCCCGGGACAGGGTCTGGCGAGCAGTACTTC,CASSPGTGSGEQYF
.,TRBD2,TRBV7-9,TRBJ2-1,TGTGCCAGCAGCTTCGACCTGGGGCCTAGCGGGGACCTCTACAATGAGCAGTTCTTC,CASSFDLGPSGDLYNEQFF